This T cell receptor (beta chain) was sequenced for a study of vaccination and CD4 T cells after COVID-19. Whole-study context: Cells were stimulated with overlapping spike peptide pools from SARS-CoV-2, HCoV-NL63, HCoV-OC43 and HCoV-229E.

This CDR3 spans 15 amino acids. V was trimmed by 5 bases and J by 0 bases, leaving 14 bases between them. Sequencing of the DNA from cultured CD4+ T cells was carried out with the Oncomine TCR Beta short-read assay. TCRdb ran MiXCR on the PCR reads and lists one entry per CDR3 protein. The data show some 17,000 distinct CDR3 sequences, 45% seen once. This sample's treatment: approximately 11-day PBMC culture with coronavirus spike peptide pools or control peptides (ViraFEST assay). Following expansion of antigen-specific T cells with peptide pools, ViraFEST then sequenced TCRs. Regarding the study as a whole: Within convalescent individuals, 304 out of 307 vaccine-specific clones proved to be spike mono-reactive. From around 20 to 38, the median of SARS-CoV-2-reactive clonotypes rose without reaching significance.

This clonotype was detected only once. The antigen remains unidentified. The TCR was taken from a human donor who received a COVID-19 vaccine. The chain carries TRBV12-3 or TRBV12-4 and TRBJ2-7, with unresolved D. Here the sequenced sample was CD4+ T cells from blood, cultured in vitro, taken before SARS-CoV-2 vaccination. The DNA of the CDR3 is TGTGCCAGCAGTCCCCCTCTCGCCTTCTCCTACGAGCAGTACTTC. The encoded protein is CASSPPLAFSYEQYF.